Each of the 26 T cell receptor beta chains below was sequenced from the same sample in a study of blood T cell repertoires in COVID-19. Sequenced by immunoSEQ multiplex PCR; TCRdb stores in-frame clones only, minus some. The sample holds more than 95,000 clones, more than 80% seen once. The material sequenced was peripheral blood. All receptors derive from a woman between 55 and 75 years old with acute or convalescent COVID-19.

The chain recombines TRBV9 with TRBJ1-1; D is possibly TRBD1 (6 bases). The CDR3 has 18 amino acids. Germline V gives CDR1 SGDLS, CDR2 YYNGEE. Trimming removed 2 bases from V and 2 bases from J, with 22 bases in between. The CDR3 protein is CASSVSPTGSARNTEAFF. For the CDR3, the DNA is TGTGCCAGCAGCGTTTCCCCTACAGGGTCGGCGCGAAACACTGAAGCTTTCTTT.

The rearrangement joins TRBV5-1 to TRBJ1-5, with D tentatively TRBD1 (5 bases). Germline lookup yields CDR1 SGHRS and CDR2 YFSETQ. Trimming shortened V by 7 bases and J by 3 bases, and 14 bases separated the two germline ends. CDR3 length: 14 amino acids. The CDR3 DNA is TGCGCCAGCGTCGGGGGGATAAACAATCAGCCCCAGCATTTT. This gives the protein CASVGGINNQPQHF.

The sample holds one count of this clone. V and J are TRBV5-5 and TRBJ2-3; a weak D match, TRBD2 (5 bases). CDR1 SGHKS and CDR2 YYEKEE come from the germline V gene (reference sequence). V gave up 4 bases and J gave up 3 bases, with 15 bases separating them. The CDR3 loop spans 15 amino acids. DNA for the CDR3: TGTGCCAGCAGCCGGCGAGAGGGAAGGACAGATACGCAGTATTTT. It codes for CASSRREGRTDTQYF.

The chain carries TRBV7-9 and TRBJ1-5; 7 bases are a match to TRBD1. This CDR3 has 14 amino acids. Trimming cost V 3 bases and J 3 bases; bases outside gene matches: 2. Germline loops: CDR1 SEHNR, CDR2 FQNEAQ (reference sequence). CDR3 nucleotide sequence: TGTGCCAGCAGCTTGCAGGGGGACAATCAGCCCCAGCATTTT. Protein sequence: CASSLQGDNQPQHF.

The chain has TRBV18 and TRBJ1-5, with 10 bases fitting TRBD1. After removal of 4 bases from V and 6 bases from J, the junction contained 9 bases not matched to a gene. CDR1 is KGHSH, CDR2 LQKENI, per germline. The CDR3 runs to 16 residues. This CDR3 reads CASSLPGQGPSQPQHF. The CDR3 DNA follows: TGTGCCAGCTCACTGCCGGGACAGGGGCCGAGTCAGCCCCAGCATTTT.

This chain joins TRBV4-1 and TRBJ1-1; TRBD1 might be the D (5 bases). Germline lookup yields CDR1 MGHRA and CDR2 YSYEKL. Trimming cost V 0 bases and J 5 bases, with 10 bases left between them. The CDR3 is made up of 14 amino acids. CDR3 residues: CASSQDRRATEAFF. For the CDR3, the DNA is TGCGCCAGCAGCCAAGACCGCAGGGCGACTGAAGCTTTCTTT.

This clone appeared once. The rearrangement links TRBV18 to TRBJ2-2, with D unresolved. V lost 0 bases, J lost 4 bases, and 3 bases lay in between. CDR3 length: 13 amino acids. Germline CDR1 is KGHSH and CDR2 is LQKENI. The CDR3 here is CASSPPATGELFF. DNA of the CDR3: TGTGCCAGCTCACCACCGGCCACCGGGGAGCTGTTTTTT.

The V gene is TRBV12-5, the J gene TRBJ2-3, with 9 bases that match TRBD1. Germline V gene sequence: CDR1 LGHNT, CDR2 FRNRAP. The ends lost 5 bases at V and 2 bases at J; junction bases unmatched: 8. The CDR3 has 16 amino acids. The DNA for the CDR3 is TGTGCTAGTGGTCCTGGCGGGACAGGGATCACAGATACGCAGTATTTT. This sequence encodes CASGPGGTGITDTQYF.

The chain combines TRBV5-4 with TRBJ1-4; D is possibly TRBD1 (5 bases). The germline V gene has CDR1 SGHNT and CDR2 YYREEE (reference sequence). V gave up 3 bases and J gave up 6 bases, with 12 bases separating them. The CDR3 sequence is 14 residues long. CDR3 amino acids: CASSSQGGDEKLFF. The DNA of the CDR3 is TGTGCCAGCAGCTCCCAGGGAGGGGATGAAAAACTGTTTTTT.

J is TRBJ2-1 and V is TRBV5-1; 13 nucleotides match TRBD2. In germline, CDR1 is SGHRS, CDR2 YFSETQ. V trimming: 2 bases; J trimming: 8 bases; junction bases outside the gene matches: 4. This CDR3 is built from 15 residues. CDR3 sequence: CASSFGLAGEHEQFF. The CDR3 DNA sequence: TGCGCCAGCAGCTTCGGACTAGCGGGAGAGCATGAGCAGTTCTTC.

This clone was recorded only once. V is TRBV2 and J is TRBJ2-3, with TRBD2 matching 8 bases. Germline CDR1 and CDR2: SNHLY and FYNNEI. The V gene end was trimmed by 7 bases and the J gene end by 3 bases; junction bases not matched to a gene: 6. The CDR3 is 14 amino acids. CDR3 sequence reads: CASIAGGGTDTQYF. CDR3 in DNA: TGTGCCAGCATCGCGGGGGGTGGGACAGATACGCAGTATTTT.

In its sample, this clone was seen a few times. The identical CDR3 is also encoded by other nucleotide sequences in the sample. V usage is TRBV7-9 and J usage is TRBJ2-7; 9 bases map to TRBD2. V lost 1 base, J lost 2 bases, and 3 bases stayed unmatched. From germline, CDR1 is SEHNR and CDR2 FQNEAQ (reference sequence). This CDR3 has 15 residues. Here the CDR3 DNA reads TGTGCCAGCAGCTTAGGGCTAGCGGGGACCTACGAGCAGTACTTC. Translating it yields CASSLGLAGTYEQYF.

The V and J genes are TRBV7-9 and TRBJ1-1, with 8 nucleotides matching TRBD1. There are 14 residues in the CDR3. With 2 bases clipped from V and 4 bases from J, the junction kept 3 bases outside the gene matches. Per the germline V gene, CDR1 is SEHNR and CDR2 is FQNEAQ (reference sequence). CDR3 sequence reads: CASSLSGGGTEAFF. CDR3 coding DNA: TGTGCCAGCAGCTTATCAGGGGGCGGCACTGAAGCTTTCTTT.

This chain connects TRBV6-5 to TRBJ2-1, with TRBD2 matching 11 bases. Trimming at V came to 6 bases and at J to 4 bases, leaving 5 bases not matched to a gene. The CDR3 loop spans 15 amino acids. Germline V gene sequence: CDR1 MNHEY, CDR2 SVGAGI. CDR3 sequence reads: CASSWGLAVYNEQFF. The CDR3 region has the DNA TGTGCCAGCAGCTGGGGACTAGCGGTTTACAATGAGCAGTTCTTC.

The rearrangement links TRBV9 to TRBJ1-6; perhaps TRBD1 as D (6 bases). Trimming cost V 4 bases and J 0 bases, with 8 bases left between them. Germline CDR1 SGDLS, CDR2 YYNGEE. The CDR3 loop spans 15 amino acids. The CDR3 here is CASSSGVSYNSPLHF. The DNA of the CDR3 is TGTGCCAGCAGCTCAGGGGTCTCCTATAATTCACCCCTCCACTTT.

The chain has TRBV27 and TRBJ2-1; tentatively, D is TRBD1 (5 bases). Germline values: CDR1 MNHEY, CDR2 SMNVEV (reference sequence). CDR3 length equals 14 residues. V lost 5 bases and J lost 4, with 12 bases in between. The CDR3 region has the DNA TGTGCCAGCAGTCTCCTTGACAGTTACAATGAGCAGTTCTTC. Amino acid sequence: CASSLLDSYNEQFF.

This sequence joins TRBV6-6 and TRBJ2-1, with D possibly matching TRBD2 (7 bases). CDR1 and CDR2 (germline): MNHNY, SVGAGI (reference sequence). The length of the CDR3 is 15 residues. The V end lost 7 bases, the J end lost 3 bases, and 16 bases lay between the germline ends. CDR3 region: CASTEGGAGYNEQFF. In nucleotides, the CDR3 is TGTGCCAGCACTGAGGGGGGGGCTGGCTACAATGAGCAGTTCTTC.

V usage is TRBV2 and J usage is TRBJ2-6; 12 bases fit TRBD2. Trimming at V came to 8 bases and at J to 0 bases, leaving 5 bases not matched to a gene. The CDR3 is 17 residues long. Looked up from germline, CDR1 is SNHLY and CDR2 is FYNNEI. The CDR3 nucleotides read TGTGCCAGCGGACTAGCGGGACTTTCCTCTGGGGCCAACGTCCTGACTTTC. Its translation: CASGLAGLSSGANVLTF.

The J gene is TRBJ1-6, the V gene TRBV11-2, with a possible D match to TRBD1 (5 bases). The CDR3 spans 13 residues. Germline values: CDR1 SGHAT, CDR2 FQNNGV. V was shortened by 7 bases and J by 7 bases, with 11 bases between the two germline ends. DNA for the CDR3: TGTGCCAGCAAGGTTCCAGGGAATTCACCCCTCCACTTT. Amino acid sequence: CASKVPGNSPLHF.

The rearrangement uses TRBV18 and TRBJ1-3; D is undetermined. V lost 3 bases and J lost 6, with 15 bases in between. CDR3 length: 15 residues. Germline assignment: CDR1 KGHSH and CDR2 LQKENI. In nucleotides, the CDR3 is TGTGCCAGCTCACCCGGATTGGAGTTGGAAAACACCATATATTTT. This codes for CASSPGLELENTIYF.

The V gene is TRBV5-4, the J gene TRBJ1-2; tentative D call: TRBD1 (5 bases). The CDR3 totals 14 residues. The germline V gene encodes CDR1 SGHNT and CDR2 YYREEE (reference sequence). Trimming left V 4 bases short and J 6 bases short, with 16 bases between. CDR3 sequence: CASSKNQGLDGYTF. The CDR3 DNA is TGTGCCAGCAGCAAAAATCAGGGATTGGATGGCTACACCTTC. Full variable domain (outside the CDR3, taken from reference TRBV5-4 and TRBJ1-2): ETGVTQSPTHLIKTRGQQVTLRCSSQSGHNTVSWYQQALGQGPQFIFQYYREEENGRGNFPPRFSGLQFPNYSSELNVNALELDDSALYLCASSKNQGLDGYTFGSGTRLTVV.

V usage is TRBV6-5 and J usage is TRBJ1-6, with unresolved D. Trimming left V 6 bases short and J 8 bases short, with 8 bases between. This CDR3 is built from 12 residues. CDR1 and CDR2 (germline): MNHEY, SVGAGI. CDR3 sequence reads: CASRQSDSPLHF. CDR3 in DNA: TGTGCCAGCAGACAGTCAGATTCACCCCTCCACTTT.

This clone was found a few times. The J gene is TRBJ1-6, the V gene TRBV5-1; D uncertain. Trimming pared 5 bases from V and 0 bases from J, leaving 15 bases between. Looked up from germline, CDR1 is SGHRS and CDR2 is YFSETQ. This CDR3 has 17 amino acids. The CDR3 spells CASSRDMLSSYNSPLHF. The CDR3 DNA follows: TGCGCCAGCAGTCGTGACATGCTGAGCTCCTATAATTCACCCCTCCACTTT.

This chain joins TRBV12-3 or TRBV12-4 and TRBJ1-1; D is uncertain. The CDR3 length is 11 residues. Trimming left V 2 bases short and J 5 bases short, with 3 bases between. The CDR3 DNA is TGTGCCAGCAGTTTATCGACTGAAGCTTTCTTT. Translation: CASSLSTEAFF.

The DNA of the CDR3 is TGTGCCACCAGTGATTGGGCGGGCCAAGAGACCCAGTACTTC. Translated: CATSDWAGQETQYF. V usage is TRBV24-1 and J usage is TRBJ2-5; TRBD2 is a possible D gene (5 bases). V lost 2 bases to trimming and J lost 1 base, with 7 bases between them. CDR1 is KGHDR, CDR2 SFDVKD, per germline. The CDR3 is made up of 14 amino acids.

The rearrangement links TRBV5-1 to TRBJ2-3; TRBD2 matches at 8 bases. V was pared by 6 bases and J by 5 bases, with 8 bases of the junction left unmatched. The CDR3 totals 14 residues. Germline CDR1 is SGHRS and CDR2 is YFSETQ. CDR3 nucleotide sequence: TGCGCCAGCACAACTAGCGCGGGAGGAGATACGCAGTATTTT. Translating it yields CASTTSAGGDTQYF.